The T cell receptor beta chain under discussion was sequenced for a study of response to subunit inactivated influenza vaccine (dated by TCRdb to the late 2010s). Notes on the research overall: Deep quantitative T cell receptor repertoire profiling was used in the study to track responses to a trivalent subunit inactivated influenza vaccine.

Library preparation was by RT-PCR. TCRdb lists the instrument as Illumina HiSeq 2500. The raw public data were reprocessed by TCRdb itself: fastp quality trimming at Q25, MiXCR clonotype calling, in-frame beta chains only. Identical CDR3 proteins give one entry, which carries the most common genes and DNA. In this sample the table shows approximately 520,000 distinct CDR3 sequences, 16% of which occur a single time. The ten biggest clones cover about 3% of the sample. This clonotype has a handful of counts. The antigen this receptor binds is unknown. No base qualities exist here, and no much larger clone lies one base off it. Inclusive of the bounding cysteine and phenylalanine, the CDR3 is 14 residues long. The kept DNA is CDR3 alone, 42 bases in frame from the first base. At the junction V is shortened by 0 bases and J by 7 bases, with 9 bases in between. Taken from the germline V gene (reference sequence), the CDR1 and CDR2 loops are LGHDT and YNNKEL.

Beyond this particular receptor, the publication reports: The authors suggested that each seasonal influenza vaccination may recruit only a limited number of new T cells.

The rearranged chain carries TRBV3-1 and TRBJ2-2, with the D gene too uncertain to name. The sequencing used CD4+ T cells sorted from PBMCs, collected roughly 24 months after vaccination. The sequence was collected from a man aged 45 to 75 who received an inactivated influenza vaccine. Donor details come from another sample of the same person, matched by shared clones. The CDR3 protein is CASSQDRKSGELFF. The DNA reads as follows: TGTGCCAGCAGCCAAGATAGGAAGAGCGGGGAGCTGTTTTTT.